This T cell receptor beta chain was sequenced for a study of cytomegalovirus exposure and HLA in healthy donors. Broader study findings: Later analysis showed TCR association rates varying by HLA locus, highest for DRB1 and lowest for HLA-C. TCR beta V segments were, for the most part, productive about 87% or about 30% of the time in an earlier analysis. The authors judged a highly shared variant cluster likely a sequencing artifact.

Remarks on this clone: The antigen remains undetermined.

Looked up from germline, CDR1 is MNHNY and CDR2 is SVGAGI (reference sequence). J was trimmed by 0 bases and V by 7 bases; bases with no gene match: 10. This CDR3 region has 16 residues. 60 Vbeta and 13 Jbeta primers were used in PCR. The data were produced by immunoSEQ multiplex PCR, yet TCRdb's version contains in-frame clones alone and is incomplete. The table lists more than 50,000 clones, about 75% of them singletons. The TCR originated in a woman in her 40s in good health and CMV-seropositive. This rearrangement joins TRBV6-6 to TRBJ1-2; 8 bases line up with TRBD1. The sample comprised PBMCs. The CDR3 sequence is CASTDGGQEANYGYTF. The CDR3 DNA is TGTGCCAGCACCGACGGGGGACAGGAAGCTAACTATGGCTACACCTTC.